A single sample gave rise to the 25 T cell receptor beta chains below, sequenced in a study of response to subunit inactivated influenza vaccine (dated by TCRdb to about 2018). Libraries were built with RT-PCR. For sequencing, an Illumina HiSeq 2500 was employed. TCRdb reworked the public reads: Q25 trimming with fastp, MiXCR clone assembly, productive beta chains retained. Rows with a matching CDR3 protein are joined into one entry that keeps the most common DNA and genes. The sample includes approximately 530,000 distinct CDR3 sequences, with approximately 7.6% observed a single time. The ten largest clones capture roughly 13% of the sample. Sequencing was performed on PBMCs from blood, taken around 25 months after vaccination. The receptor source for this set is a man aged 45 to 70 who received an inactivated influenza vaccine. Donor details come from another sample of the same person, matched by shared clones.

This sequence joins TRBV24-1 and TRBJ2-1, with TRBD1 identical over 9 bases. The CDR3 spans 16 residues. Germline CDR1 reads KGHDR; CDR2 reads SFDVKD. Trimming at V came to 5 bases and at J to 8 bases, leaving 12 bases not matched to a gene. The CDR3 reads CATSARAGTGSYEQFF. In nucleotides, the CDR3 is TGTGCCACCAGTGCCAGGGCGGGGACAGGGTCATATGAGCAGTTCTTC.

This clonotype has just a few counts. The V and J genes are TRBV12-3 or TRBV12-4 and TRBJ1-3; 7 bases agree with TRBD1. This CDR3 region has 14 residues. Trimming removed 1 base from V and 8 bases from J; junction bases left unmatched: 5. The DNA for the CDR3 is TGTGCCAGCAGTTTAGAATACAGGGGAGACACCATATATTTT. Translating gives CASSLEYRGDTIYF.

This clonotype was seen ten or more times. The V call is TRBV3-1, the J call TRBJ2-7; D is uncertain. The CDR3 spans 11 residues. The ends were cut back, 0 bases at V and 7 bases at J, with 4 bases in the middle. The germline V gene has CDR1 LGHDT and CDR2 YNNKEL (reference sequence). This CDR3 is CASSQEREQYF. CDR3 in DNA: TGTGCCAGCAGCCAAGAACGGGAGCAGTACTTC.

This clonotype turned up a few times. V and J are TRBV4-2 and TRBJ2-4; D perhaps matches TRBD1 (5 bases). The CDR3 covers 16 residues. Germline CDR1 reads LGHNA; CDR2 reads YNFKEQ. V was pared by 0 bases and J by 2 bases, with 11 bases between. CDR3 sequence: CASSQDPQGTKNIQYF. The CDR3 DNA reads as TGTGCCAGCAGCCAAGATCCTCAGGGAACCAAAAACATTCAGTACTTC.

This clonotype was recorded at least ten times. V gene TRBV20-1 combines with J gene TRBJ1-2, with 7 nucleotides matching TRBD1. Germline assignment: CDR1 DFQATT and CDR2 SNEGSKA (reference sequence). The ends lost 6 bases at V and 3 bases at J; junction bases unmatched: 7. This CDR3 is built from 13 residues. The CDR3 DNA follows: TGCAGTGCGCGTACAGGGGCCGACTATGGCTACACCTTC. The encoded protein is CSARTGADYGYTF.

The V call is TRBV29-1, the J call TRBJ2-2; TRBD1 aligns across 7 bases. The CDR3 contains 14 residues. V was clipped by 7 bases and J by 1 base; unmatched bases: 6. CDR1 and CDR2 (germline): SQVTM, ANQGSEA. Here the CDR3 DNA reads TGCAGCGCTAAGGGACAGTGGAACACCGGGGAGCTGTTTTTT. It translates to CSAKGQWNTGELFF.

The CDR3 DNA reads TGCGCCAGCAGCCAAGGCGGGTTTATTGGCAGGGACTATGGCTACACCTTC. Residues: CASSQGGFIGRDYGYTF. The rearrangement uses TRBV4-1 and TRBJ1-2; tentatively, D is TRBD1 (5 bases). The germline gives CDR1 MGHRA, CDR2 YSYEKL. Trimming stripped 1 base from V and 3 bases from J, with 18 bases between. The CDR3 totals 17 residues.

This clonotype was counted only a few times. The CDR3 here is CSARDILAADTQYF. DNA of the CDR3: TGCAGTGCTAGAGATATCCTAGCGGCAGATACGCAGTATTTT. The rearrangement joins TRBV20-1 to TRBJ2-3; 7 bases are shared with TRBD2. The ends lost 0 bases at V and 4 bases at J; junction bases unmatched: 4. CDR3 length: 14 amino acids. CDR1 and CDR2 from the germline V gene are DFQATT and SNEGSKA (reference sequence).

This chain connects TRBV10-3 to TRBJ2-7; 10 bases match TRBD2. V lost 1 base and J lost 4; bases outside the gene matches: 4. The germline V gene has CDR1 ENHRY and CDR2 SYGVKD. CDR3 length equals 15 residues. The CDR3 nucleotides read TGTGCCATCAGTGAGTTGTCTAGCGGGGGTTACGAGCAGTACTTC. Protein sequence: CAISELSSGGYEQYF.

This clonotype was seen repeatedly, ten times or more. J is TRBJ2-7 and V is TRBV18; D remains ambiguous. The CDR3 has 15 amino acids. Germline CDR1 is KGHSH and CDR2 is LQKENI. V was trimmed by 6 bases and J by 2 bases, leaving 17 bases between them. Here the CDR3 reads CASSVGSGQAYEQYF. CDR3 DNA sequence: TGTGCCAGCTCTGTCGGATCCGGCCAGGCCTACGAGCAGTACTTC.

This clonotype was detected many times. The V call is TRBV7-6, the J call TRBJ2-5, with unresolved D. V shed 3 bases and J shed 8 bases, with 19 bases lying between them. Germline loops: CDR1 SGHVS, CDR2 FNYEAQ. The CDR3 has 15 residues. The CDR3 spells CASSFYADGETTQYF. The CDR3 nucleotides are TGTGCCAGCAGCTTTTATGCCGACGGTGAAACCACCCAGTACTTC.

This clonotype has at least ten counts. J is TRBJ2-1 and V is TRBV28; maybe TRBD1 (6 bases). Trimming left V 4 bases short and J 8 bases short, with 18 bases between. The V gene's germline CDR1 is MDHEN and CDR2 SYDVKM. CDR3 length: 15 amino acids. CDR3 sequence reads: CASSYGSGGFDEQFF. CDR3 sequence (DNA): TGTGCCAGCAGTTATGGGAGTGGGGGCTTCGATGAGCAGTTCTTC.

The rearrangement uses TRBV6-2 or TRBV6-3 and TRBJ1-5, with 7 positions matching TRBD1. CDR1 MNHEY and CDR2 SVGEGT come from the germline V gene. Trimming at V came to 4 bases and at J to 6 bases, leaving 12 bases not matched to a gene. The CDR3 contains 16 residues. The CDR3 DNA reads TGTGCCAGCAGTTTTTCTTCCGGGCAGGGGGTTCAGCCCCAGCATTTT. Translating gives CASSFSSGQGVQPQHF.

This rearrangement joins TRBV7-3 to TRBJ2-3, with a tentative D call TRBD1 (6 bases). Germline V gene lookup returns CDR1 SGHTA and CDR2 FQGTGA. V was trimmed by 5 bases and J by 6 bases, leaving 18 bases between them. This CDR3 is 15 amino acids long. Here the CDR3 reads CASSLSPGTIDTQYF. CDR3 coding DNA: TGTGCCAGCAGCCTAAGCCCAGGGACAATTGATACGCAGTATTTT.

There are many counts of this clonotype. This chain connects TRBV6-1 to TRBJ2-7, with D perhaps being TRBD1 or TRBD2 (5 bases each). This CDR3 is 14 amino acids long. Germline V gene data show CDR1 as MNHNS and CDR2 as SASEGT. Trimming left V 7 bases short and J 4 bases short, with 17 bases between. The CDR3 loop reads CASKNGAGKYEQYF. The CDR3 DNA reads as TGTGCCAGCAAAAACGGGGCAGGGAAGTACGAGCAGTACTTC.

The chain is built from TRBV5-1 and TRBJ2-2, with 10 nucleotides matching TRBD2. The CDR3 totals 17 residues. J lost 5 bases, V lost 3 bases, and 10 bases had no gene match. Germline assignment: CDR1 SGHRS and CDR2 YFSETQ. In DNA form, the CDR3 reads TGCGCCAGCAGCTGGGCCACCGGGACTAGCGCGACCGGGGAGCTGTTTTTT. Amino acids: CASSWATGTSATGELFF.

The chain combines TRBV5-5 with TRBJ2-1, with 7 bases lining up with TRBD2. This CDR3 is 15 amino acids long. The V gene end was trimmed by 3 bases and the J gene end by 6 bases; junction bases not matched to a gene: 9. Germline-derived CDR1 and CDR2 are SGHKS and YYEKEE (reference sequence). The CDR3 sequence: CASSWETSWPNEQFF. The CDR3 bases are TGTGCCAGCAGCTGGGAGACTAGCTGGCCCAATGAGCAGTTCTTC. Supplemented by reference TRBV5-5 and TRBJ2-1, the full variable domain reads DAGVTQSPTHLIKTRGQQVTLRCSPISGHKSVSWYQQVLGQGPQFIFQYYEKEERGRGNFPDRFSARQFPNYSSELNVNALLLGDSALYLCASSWETSWPNEQFFGPGTRLTVL.

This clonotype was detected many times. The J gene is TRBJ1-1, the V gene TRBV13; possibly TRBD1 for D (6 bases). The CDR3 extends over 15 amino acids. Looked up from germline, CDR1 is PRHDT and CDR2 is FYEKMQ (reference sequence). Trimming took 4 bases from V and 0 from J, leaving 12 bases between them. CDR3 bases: TGTGCCAGCAGCTATCAGGGGCGCATGAACACTGAAGCTTTCTTT. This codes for CASSYQGRMNTEAFF.

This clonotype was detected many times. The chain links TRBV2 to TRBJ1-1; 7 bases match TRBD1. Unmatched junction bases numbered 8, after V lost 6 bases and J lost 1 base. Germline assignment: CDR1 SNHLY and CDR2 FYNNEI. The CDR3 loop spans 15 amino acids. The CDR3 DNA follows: TGTGCCAGCAGGAACATGAGACAGGGGAACACTGAAGCTTTCTTT. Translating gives CASRNMRQGNTEAFF.

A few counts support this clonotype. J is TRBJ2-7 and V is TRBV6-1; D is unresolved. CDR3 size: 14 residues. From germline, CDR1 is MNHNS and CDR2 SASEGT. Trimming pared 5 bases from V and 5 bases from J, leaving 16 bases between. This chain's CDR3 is CASSPRAPTDEQYF. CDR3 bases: TGTGCCAGCAGTCCCCGGGCCCCAACCGACGAGCAGTACTTC.

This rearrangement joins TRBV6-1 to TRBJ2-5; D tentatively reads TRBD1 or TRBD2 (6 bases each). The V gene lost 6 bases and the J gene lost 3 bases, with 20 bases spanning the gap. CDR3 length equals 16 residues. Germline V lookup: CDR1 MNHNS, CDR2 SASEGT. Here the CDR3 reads CASSHLRGRGEETQYF. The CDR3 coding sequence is TGTGCCAGCAGCCACCTGAGGGGAAGGGGGGAAGAGACCCAGTACTTC.

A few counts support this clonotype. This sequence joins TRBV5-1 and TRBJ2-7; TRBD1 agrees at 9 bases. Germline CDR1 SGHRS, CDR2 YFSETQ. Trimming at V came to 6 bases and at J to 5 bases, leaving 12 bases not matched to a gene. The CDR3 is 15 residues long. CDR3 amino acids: CASKRENRGPNEQYF. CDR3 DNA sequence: TGCGCCAGCAAGAGGGAAAACAGGGGGCCAAACGAGCAGTACTTC.

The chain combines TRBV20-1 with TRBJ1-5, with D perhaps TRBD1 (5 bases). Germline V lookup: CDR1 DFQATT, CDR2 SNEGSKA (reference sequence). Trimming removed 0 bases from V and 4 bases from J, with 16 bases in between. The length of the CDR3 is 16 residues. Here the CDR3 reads CSARDLVGGGNQPQHF. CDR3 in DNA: TGCAGTGCTAGAGATCTGGTTGGGGGAGGGAATCAGCCCCAGCATTTT.

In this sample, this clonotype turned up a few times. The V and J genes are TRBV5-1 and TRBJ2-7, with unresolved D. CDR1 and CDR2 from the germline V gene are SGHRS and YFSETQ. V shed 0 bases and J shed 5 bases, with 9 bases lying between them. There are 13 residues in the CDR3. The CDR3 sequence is CASSLERRHEQYF. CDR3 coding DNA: TGCGCCAGCAGCTTGGAGAGACGCCACGAGCAGTACTTC.

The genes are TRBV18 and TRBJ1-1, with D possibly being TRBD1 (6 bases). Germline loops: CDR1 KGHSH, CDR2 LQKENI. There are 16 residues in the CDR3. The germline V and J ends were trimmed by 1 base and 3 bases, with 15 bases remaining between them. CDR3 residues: CASSPRTTRGDTEAFF. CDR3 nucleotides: TGTGCCAGCTCACCACGAACGACAAGGGGGGACACTGAAGCTTTCTTT. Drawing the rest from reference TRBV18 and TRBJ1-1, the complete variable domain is NAGVMQNPRHLVRRRGQEARLRCSPMKGHSHVYWYRQLPEEGLKFMVYLQKENIIDESGMPKERFSAEFPKEGPSILRIQQVVRGDSAAYFCASSPRTTRGDTEAFFGQGTRLTVV.